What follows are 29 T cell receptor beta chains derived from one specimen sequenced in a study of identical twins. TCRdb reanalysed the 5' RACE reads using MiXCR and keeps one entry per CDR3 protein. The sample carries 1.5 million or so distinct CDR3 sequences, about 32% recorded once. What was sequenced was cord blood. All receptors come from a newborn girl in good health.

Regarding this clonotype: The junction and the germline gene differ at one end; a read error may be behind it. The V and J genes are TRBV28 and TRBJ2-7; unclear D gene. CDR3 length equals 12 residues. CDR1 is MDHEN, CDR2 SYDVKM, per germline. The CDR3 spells CASSWISYKHYF. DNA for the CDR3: TGTGCCAGCAGTTGGATCTCCTACAAGCACTACTTC.

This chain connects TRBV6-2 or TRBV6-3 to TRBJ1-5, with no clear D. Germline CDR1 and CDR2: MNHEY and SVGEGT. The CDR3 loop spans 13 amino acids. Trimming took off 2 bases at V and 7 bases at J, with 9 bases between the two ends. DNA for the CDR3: TGTGCCAGCAGTTACCAGGCGGGACAGCCCCAGCATTTT. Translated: CASSYQAGQPQHF.

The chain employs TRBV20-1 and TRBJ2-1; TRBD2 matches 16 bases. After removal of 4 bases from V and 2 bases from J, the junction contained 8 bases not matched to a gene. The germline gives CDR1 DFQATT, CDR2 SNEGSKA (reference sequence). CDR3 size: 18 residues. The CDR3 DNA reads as TGCAGTGCTAACGGGGGACTAGCGGGGGGGCCCCCCTACAATGAGCAGTTCTTC. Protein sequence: CSANGGLAGGPPYNEQFF.

Written as DNA, the CDR3 is TGTGCCAGCAGGAACTATCGCTCTGGGGCCAACGTCCTGACTTTC. Translated: CASRNYRSGANVLTF. V is TRBV28 and J is TRBJ2-6, with D hard to call. The V end was cut by 6 bases, the J end by 0 bases, with 9 bases between. This CDR3 is 15 amino acids long. Germline CDR1 is MDHEN and CDR2 is SYDVKM. Supplemented by reference TRBV28 and TRBJ2-6, the full variable domain reads DVKVTQSSRYLVKRTGEKVFLECVQDMDHENMFWYRQDPGLGLRLIYFSYDVKMKEKGDIPEGYSVSREKKERFSLILESASTNQTSMYLCASRNYRSGANVLTFGAGSRLTVL.

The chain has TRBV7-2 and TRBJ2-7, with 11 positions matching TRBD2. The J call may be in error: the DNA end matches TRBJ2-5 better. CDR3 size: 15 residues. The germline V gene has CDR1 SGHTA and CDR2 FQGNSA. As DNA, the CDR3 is TGTGCCAGCAGCTTTGCTAGCGGGGGGTCGGAGACCCAGTACTTC. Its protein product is CASSFASGGSETQYF.

For the CDR3, the DNA is TGTGCCAGCAGCGCGGACAGGGTCTATAATTCACCCCTCCACTTT. Translation: CASSADRVYNSPLHF. This rearrangement joins TRBV7-9 to TRBJ1-6, with 8 bases identical to TRBD1. CDR1 and CDR2 (germline): SEHNR, FQNEAQ (reference sequence). This CDR3 is 15 amino acids long. V lost 5 bases to trimming and J lost 3 bases; unmatched junction nucleotides: 3.

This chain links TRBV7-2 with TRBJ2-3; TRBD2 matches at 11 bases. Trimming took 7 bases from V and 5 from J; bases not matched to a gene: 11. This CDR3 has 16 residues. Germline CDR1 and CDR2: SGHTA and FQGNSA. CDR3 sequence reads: CTSTRILAGAGDTQYF. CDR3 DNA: TGTACCAGCACCAGAATACTAGCGGGAGCTGGAGATACGCAGTATTTT. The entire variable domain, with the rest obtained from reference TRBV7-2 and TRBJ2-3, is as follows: GAGVSQSPSNKVTEKGKDVELRCDPISGHTALYWYRQSLGQGLEFLIYFQGNSAPDKSGLPSDRFSAERTGGSVSTLTIQRTQQEDSAVYLCTSTRILAGAGDTQYFGPGTRLTVL.

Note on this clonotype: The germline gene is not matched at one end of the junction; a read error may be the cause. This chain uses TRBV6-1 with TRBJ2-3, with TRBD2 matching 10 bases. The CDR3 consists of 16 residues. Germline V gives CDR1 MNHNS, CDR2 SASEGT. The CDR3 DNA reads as TGTGCCAGCAGTGACACTAGCGGGGCTAGCACAGATGCGCAGTATTTT. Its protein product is CASSDTSGASTDAQYF.

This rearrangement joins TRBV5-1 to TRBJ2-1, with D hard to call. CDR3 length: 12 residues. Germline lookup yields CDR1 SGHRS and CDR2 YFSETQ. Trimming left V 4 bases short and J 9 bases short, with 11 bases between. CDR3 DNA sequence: TGCGCCAGCAGCATGACCAGAGGTGAGCAGTTCTTC. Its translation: CASSMTRGEQFF.

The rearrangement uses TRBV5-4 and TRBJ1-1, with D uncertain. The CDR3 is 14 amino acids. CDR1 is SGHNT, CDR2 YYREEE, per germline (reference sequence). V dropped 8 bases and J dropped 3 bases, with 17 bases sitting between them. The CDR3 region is CASFPRVADTEAFF. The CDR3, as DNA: TGTGCCAGTTTCCCCAGAGTCGCGGACACTGAAGCTTTCTTT. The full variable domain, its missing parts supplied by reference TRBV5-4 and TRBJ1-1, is ETGVTQSPTHLIKTRGQQVTLRCSSQSGHNTVSWYQQALGQGPQFIFQYYREEENGRGNFPPRFSGLQFPNYSSELNVNALELDDSALYLCASFPRVADTEAFFGQGTRLTVV.

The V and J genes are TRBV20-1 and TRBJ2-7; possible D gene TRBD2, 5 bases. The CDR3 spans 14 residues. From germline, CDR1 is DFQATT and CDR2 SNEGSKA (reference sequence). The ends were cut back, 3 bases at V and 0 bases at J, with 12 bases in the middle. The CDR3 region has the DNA TGCAGTGCTAGCGACTACCCACCCTCCTACGAGCAGTACTTC. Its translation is CSASDYPPSYEQYF.

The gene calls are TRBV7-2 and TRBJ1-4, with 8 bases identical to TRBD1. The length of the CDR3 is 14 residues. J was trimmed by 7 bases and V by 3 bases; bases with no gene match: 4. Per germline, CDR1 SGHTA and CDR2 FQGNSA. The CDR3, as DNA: TGTGCCAGCAGCTTGGACAGGGAGAGTGAAAAACTGTTTTTT. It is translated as CASSLDRESEKLFF.

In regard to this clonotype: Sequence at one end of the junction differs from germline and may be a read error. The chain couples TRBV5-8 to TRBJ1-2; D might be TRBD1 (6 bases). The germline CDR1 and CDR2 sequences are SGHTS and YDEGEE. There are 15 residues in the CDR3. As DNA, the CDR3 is TGTGCCAGCGGCTTGATCCTACAGGGTTTTGATGGCTACACCTTC. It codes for CASGLILQGFDGYTF. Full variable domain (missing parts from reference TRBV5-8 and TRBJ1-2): EAGVTQSPTHLIKTRGQQATLRCSPISGHTSVYWYQQALGLGLQFLLWYDEGEERNRGNFPPRFSGRQFPNYSSELNVNALELEDSALYLCASGLILQGFDGYTFGSGTRLTVV.

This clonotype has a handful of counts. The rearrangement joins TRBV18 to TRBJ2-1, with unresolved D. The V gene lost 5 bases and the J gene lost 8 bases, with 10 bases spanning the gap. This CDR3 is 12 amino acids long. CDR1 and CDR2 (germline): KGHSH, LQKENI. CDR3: CASSFWSDEQFF. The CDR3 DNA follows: TGTGCCAGCTCATTTTGGAGCGATGAGCAGTTCTTC.

The CDR3 loop is CASPGAPRSGANVLTF. The CDR3 bases are TGTGCCAGCCCAGGGGCCCCGCGCTCTGGGGCCAACGTCCTGACTTTC. The rearrangement links TRBV6-5 to TRBJ2-6, with D perhaps TRBD1 (6 bases). The CDR3 is 16 residues long. The germline V gene has CDR1 MNHEY and CDR2 SVGAGI. The V and J ends lost 8 bases and 0 bases respectively, with 14 bases between them.

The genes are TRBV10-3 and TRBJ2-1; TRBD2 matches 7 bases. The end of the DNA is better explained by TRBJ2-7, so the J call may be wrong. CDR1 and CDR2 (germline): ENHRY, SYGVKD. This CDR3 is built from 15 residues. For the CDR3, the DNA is TGTGCCATCAGTGAAGCGGGAAGTGACTACAATGAGCAGTACTTC. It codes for CAISEAGSDYNEQYF.

CDR3 loop: CSADERGYNEQYF. For the CDR3, the DNA is TGCAGTGCTGACGAGCGGGGGTACAATGAGCAGTACTTC. V usage is TRBV20-1 and J usage is TRBJ2-4; 8 bases fit TRBD2. J lost 13 bases, V lost 5 bases, and 13 bases had no gene match. Per germline, CDR1 DFQATT and CDR2 SNEGSKA (reference sequence). This CDR3 is built from 13 residues.

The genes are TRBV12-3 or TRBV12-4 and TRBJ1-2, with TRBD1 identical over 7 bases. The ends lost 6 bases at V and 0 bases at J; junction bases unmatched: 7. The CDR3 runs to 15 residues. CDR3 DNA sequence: TGTGCCAGCAGGGCGACAGGGTCAACTAACTATGGCTACACCTTC. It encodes CASRATGSTNYGYTF.

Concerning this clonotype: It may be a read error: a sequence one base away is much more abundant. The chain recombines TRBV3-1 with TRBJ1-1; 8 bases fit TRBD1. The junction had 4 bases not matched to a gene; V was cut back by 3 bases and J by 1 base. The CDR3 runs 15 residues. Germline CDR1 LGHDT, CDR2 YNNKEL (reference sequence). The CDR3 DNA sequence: TGTGCCAGCAGCCATGCCGGGACAGGGAACACTGAAGCTTTCTTT. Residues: CASSHAGTGNTEAFF.

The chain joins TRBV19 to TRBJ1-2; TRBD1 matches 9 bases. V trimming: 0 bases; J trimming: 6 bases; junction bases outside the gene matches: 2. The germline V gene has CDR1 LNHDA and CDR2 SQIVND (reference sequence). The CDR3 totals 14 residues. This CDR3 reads CASSIDWTGDGYTF. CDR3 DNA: TGTGCCAGTAGTATAGATTGGACAGGGGATGGCTACACCTTC.

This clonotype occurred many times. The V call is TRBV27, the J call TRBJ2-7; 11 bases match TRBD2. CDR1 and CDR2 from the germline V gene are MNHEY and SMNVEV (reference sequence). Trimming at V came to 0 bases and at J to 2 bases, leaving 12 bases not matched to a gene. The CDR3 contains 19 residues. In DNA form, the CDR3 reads TGTGCCAGCAGTTTATCGTACATAAATAGCGGGAGGGCCCCCTACGAGCAGTACTTC. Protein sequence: CASSLSYINSGRAPYEQYF.

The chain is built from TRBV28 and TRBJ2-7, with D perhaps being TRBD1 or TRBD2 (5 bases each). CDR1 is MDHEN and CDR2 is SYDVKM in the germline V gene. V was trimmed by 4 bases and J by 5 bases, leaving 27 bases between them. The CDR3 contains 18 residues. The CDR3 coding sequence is TGTGCCAGCAGTTGGCCGGCAGGGTCCCCCGGGGAAGTCGACGAGCAGTACTTC. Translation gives CASSWPAGSPGEVDEQYF.

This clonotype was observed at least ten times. CDR3 in amino acids: CASSEPSYEQYF. The CDR3 nucleotides read TGTGCCAGCAGCGAGCCGTCCTACGAGCAGTACTTC. The rearrangement links TRBV28 to TRBJ2-7; D is ambiguous. Looked up from germline, CDR1 is MDHEN and CDR2 is SYDVKM. Deletions cut 6 bases from V and 1 base from J, with 7 bases between. The CDR3 extends over 12 amino acids.

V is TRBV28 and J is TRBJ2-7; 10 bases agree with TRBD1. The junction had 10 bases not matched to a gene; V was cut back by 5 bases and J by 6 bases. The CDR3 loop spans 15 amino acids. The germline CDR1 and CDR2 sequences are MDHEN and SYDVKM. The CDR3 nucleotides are TGTGCCAGCAGTCTAACGGGACAGGGGTACGGCGAGCAGTACTTC. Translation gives CASSLTGQGYGEQYF.

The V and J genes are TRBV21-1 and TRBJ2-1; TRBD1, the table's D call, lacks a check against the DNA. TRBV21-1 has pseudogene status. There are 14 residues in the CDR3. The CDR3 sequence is CASRGVSSYNEQFF. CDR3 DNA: TGTGCCAGCAGGGGGGTGAGCTCCTACAATGAGCAGTTCTTC.

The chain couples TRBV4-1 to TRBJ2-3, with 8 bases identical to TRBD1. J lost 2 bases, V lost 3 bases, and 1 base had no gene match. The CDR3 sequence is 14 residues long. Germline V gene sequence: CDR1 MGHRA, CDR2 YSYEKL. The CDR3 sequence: CASSQGQDTDTQYF. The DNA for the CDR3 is TGCGCCAGCAGCCAGGGACAGGACACAGATACGCAGTATTTT.

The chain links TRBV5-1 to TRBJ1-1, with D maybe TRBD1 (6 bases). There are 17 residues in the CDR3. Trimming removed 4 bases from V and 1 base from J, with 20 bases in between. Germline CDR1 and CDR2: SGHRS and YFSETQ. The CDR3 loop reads CASSRGLQGPSNTEAFF. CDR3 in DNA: TGCGCCAGCAGCCGCGGTTTGCAGGGGCCTTCGAACACTGAAGCTTTCTTT.

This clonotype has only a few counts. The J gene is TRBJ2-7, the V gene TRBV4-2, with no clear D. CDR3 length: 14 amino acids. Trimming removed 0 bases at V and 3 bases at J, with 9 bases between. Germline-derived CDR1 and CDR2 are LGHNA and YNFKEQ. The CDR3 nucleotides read TGTGCCAGCAGCCAAGAGATTCTCCTCTACGAGCAGTACTTC. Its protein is CASSQEILLYEQYF.

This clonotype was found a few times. CDR3 coding DNA: TGCGCCAGCAGCCCGCGGACTAGCGGGACCTCCTATACGCAGTATTTT. Protein product: CASSPRTSGTSYTQYF. The chain has TRBV5-1 and TRBJ2-3, with TRBD2 identical over 12 bases. CDR1 and CDR2 (germline): SGHRS, YFSETQ. V shed 4 bases, J shed 7 bases, and the junction held 10 bases outside the gene matches. The CDR3 extends over 16 amino acids.